The TCR beta chain under discussion was sequenced for a study of Ad26.COV2.S vaccination and SARS-CoV-2 variants. Described treatment: approximately 18 received Ad26.COV2.S at low or high dose, single or two shots; a few received placebo; per-sample allocation not given. Sampling was done on day 63 after the first vaccine or placebo injection. Per germline, CDR1 LNHDA and CDR2 SQIVND (reference sequence). The V end was cut by 0 bases, the J end by 5 bases, with 7 bases between. This CDR3 is built from 14 residues. This clone was found a few times. The identical CDR3 is also encoded by other nucleotide sequences in the sample. Sequencing used immunoSEQ multiplex PCR; TCRdb keeps in-frame clones, though not all of them. The sample lists hundreds of thousands of clones, more than 80% seen once, with about 1.5% in the top ten.

This receptor was identified in a person aged 18-65 years who received the Ad26.COV2.S COVID-19 vaccine or a placebo. The chain employs TRBV19 and TRBJ1-4; no clear D gene. Source: peripheral blood, taken in a trial of Ad26.COV2.S vaccine versus placebo. As DNA, the CDR3 is TGTGCCAGTAGTATAGATCGCCTAAATGAAAAACTGTTTTTT. It specifies CASSIDRLNEKLFF.